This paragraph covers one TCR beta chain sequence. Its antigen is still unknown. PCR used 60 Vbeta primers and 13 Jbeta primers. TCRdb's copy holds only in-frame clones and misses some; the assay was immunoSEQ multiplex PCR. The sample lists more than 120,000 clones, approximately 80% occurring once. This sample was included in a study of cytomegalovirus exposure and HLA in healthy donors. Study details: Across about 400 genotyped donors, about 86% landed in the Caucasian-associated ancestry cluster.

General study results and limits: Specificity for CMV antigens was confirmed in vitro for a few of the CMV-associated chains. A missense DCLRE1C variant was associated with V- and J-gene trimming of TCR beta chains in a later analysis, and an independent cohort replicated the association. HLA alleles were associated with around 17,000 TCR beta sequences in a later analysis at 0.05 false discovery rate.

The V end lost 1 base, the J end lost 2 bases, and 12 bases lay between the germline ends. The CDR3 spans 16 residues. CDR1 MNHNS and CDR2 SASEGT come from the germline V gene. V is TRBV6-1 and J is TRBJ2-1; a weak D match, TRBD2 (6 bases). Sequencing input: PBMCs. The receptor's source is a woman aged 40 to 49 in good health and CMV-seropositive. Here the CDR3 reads CASSEEGWGAYNEQFF. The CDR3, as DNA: TGTGCCAGCAGTGAAGAGGGGTGGGGGGCCTACAATGAGCAGTTCTTC.